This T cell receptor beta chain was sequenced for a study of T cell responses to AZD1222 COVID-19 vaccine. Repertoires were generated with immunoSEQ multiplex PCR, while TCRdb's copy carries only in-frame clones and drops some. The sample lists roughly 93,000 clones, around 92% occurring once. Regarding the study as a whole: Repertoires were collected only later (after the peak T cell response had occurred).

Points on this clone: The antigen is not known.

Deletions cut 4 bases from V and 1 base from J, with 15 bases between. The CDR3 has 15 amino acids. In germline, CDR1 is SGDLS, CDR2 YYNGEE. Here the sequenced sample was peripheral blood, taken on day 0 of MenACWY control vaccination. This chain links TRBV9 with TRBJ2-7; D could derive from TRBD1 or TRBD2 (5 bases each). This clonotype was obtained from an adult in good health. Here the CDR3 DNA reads TGTGCCAGCAGCCCCCAAGTTGGGGGTTCCTACGAGCAGTACTTC. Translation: CASSPQVGGSYEQYF.